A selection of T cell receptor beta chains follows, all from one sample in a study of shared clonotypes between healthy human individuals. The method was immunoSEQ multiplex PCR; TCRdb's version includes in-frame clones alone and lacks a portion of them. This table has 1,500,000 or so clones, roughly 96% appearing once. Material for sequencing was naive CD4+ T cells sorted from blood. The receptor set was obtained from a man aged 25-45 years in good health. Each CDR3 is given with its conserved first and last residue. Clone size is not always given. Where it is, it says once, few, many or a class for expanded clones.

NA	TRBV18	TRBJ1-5	CASSPGGAQPQHF
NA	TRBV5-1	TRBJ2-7	CASTDSPSYEQYF
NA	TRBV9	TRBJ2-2	CASSLGTSGRNGGTGELFF
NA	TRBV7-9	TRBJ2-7	CASKSGTGPLYEQYF
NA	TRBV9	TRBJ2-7	CASSTRGSVEQYF
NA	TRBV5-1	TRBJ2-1	CASSLFGGTNNEQFF
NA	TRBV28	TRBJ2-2	CASSSPGLAGVGGELFF
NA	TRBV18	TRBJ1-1	CASSPPSTENTEAFF
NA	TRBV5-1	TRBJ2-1	CASSLTSGRSYNEQFF
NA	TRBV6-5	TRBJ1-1	CASTHRGMNTEAFF
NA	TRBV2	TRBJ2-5	CASSERVAGQETQYF
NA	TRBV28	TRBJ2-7	CASTPHQGVQREQYF
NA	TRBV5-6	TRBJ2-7	CASARDRGHEQYF
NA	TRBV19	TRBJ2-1	CASSQTNGYNEQFF
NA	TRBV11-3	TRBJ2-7	CASSATSGSYEQYF
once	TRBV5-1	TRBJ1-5	CASSFQGGQPQHF
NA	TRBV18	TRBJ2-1	CASSPPTNEQFF
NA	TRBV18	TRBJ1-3	CASSRDQLPSGNTIYF
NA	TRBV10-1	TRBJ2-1	CASSEAALRYEQFF
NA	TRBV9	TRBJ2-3	CASSHGIRTDTQYF
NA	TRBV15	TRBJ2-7	CATSRGDLKYEQYF
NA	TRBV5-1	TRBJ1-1	CASSLAVNTEAFF
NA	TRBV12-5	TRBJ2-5	CASGSGGETQYF
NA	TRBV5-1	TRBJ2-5	CASSLAPGETQYF
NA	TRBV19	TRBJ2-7	CASSIASASSYEQYF
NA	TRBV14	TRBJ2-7	CASSQGRNPRTYEQYF
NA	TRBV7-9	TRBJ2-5	CASSVTRLAGEETQYF
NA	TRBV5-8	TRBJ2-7	CASSLVGVPYYEQYF
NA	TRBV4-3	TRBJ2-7	CASSQDQGQGGSYEQYF